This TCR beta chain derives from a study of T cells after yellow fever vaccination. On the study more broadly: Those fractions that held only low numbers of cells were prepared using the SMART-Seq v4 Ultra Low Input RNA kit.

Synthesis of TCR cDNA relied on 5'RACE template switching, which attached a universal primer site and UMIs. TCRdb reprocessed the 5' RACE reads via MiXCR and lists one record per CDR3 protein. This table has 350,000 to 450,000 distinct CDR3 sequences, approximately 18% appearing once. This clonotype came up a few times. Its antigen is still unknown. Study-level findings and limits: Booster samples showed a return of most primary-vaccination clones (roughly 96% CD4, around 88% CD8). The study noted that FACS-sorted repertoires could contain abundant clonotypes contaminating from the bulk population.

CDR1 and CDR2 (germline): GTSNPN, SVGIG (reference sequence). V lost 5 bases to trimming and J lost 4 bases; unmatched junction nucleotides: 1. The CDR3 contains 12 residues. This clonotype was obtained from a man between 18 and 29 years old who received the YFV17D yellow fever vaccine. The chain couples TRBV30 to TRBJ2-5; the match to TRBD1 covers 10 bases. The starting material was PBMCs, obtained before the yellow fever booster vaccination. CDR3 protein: CAWDRGRETQYF. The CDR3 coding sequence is TGTGCCTGGGACAGGGGGCGAGAGACCCAGTACTTC. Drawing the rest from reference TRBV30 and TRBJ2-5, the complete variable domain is SQTIHQWPATLVQPVGSPLSLECTVEGTSNPNLYWYRQAAGRGLQLLFYSVGIGQISSEVPQNLSASRPQDRQFILSSKKLLLSDSGFYLCAWDRGRETQYFGPGTRLLVL.